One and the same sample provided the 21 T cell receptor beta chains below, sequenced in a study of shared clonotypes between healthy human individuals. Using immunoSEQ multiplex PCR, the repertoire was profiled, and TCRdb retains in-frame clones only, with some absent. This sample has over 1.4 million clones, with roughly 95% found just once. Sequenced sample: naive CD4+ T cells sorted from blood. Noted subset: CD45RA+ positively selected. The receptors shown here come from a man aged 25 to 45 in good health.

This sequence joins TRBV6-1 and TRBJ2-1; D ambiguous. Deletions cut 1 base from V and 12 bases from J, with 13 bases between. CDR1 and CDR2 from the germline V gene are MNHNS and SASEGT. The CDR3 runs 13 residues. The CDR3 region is CASSEGVLKGQFF. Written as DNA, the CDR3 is TGTGCCAGCAGTGAAGGGGTGCTCAAGGGGCAGTTCTTC.

CDR3 amino acids: CASSPRDHYEQYF. CDR3 DNA: TGTGCCAGCAGCCCCCGGGACCACTACGAGCAGTACTTC. The chain links TRBV5-6 to TRBJ2-7; D is perhaps TRBD1 or TRBD2 (5 bases each). The germline V and J ends were trimmed by 4 bases and 3 bases, with 11 bases remaining between them. The germline gives CDR1 SGHDT, CDR2 YYEEEE. The CDR3 extends over 13 amino acids.

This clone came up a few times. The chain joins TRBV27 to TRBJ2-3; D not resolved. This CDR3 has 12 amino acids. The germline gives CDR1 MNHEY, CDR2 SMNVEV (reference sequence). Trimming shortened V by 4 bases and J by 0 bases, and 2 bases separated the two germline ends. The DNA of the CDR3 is TGTGCCAGCAGTTATAGCACAGATACGCAGTATTTT. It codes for CASSYSTDTQYF.

CDR3 region: CASSPSGRLTSYEQYF. DNA of the CDR3: TGTGCCAGCAGCCCTTCGGGTCGCCTGACTTCCTACGAGCAGTACTTC. The chain is built from TRBV5-4 and TRBJ2-7; unclear D gene. The CDR3 loop spans 16 amino acids. Germline V gene sequence: CDR1 SGHNT, CDR2 YYREEE (reference sequence). V shed 4 bases and J shed 1 base, with 18 bases lying between them. The complete variable domain, with remaining parts taken from reference TRBV5-4 and TRBJ2-7, reads ETGVTQSPTHLIKTRGQQVTLRCSSQSGHNTVSWYQQALGQGPQFIFQYYREEENGRGNFPPRFSGLQFPNYSSELNVNALELDDSALYLCASSPSGRLTSYEQYFGPGTRLTVT.

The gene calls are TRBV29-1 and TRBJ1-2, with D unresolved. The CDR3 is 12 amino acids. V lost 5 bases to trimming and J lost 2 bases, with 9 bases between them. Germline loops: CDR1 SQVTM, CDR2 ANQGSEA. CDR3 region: CSVTDTNYGYTF. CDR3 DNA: TGCAGCGTTACCGACACGAACTATGGCTACACCTTC.

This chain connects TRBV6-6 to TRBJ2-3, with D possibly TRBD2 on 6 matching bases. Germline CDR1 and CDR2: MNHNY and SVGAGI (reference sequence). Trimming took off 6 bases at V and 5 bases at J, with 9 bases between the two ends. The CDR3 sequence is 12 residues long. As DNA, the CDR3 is TGTGCCAGCAGCCTCGGGGGAGATACGCAGTATTTT. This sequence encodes CASSLGGDTQYF.

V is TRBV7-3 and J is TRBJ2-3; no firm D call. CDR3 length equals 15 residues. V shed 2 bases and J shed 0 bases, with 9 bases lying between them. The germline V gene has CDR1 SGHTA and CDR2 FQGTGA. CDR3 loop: CASSLGHRSTDTQYF. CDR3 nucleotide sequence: TGTGCCAGCAGCTTAGGTCACCGAAGCACAGATACGCAGTATTTT.

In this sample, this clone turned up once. CDR3 in DNA: TGTGCCAGCAGTTTGAACTACCGGGACACCAGCAGCTCCTACGAGCAGTACTTC. Amino acid sequence: CASSLNYRDTSSSYEQYF. The rearrangement uses TRBV2 and TRBJ2-7; the D gene is possibly TRBD1 (6 bases). Trimming pared 5 bases from V and 0 bases from J, leaving 23 bases between. CDR1 is SNHLY, CDR2 FYNNEI, per germline. The CDR3 length is 18 residues.

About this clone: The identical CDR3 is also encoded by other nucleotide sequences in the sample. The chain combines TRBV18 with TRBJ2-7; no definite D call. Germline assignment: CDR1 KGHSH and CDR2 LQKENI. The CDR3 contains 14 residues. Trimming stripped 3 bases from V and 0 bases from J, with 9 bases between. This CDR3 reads CASSPSPGSYEQYF. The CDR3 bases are TGTGCCAGCTCACCTTCCCCAGGCTCCTACGAGCAGTACTTC.

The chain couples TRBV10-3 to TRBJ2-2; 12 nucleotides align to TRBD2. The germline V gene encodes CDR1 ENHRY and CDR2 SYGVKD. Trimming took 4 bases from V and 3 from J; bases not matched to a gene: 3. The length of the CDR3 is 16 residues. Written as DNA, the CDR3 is TGTGCCATCAGTGGACTAGCGGGAGAGTACACCGGGGAGCTGTTTTTT. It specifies CAISGLAGEYTGELFF.

CDR3 amino acids: CASSTRSGTAYEQYF. CDR3 DNA sequence: TGTGCCAGCAGCACCCGAAGCGGAACGGCCTACGAGCAGTACTTC. The genes are TRBV9 and TRBJ2-7, with D perhaps TRBD2 (5 bases). Germline CDR1 is SGDLS and CDR2 is YYNGEE. V was clipped by 4 bases and J by 2 bases, with 16 bases between them. CDR3 size: 15 residues.

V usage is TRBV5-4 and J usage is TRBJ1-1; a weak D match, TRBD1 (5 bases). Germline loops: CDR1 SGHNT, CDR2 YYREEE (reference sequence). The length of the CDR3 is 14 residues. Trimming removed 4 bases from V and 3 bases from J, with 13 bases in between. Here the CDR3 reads CASSAGEFYTEAFF. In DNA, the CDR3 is TGTGCCAGCAGCGCGGGGGAGTTTTACACTGAAGCTTTCTTT.

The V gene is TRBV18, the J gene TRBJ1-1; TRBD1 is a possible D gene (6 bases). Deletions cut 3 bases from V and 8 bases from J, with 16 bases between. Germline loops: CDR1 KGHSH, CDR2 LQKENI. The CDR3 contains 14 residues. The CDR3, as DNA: TGTGCCAGCTCACCTGGGACACTGCAGTCCGAAGCTTTCTTT. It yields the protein CASSPGTLQSEAFF.

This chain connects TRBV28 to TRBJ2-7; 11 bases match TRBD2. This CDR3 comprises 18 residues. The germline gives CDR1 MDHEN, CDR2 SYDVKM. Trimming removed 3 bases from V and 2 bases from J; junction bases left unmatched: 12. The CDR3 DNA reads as TGTGCCAGCAGTTTGGTGATCCATAGCGGGAGGGCCGCCTACGAGCAGTACTTC. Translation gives CASSLVIHSGRAAYEQYF.

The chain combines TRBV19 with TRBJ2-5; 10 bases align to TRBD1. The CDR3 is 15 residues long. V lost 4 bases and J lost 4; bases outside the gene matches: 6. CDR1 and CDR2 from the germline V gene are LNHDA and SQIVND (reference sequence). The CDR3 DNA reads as TGTGCCAGTAGTACCGACAGGGGGCGCCGAGAGACCCAGTACTTC. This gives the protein CASSTDRGRRETQYF.

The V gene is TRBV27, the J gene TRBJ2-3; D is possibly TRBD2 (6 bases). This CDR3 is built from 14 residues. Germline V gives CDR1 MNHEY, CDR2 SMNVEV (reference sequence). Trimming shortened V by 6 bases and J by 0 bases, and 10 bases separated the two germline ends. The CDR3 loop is CASRKTSSTDTQYF. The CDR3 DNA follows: TGTGCCAGCAGAAAGACTAGTAGCACAGATACGCAGTATTTT.

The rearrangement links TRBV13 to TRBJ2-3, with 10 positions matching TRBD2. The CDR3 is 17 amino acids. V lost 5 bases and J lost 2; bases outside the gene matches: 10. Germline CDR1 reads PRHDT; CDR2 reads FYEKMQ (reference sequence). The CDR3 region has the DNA TGTGCCAGCAGCCGGGATAAACTAGCGGGACTCACAGATACGCAGTATTTT. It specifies CASSRDKLAGLTDTQYF.

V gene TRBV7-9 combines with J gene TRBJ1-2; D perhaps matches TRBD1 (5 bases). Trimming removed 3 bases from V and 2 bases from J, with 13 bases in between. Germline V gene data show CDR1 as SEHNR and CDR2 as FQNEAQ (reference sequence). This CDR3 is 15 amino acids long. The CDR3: CASSFWDRPNYGYTF. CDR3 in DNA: TGTGCCAGCAGCTTCTGGGACCGACCAAACTATGGCTACACCTTC.

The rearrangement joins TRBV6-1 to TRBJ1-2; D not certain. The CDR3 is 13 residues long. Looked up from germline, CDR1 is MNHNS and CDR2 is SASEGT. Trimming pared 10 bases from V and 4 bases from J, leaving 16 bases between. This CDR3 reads CATAQIFLYGYTF. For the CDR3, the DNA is TGTGCCACGGCGCAGATTTTCCTCTATGGCTACACCTTC.

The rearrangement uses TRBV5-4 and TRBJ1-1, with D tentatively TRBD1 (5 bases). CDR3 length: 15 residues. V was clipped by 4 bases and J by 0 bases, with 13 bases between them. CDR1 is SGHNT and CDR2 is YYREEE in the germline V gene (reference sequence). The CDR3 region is CASSPAGRLNTEAFF. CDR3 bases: TGTGCCAGCAGCCCGGCGGGACGCTTGAACACTGAAGCTTTCTTT.

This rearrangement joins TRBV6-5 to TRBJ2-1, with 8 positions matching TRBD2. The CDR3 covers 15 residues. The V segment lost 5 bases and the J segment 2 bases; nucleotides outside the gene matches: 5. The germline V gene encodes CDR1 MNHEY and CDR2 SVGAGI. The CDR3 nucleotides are TGTGCCAGCAGTCCGGGACTAGGAACCTACAATGAGCAGTTCTTC. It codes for CASSPGLGTYNEQFF.